This TCR beta chain emerged from a study of blood T cell repertoires in COVID-19. Study-level background: Samples of COVID-19 (acute and convalescent) were obtained from the United States, Italy and Spain. PBMCs, B-cell-depleted T cells, or T cells were the source of the cDNA or gDNA that made up the material.

V lost 4 bases to trimming and J lost 2 bases; unmatched junction nucleotides: 13. CDR3 length equals 17 residues. The germline gives CDR1 SGHNT, CDR2 YYREEE (reference sequence). In the original workflow: Reference gene primers were amplified, and this amplification served to estimate nucleated cell counts. Generated by immunoSEQ multiplex PCR, the TCRdb table keeps only in-frame clones and is missing some. The DNA was the basis for D and trimming; V, J and clone size are from that table. The profile covers more than 65,000 clones, with around 80% appearing a single time and approximately 5.3% taken by the ten largest.

Sequenced sample: peripheral blood. This sequence was found in a man between 45 and 60 years old with active COVID-19. The chain joins TRBV5-4 to TRBJ2-7, with TRBD2 identical over 9 bases. The CDR3 sequence is CASSPYPSGRHPYEQYF. The CDR3 coding sequence is TGTGCCAGCAGCCCTTATCCCAGCGGGAGGCATCCCTACGAGCAGTACTTC.